Below, 23 T cell receptor beta chains from the same sample are listed, as sequenced in a study of OX40 agonist ivuxolimab in advanced cancers. Some clones are missing from TCRdb's copy, which holds only in-frame ones; the method was immunoSEQ multiplex PCR. The top ten clones hold roughly 13% of a sample with 12,000 or so clones, 75% to 90% of them seen once. The sequencing used CD4+ or CD8+ T cells sorted from blood, collected in a trial of the OX40 agonist ivuxolimab. Receptor source: an adult with an advanced solid tumor such as melanoma, head and neck, liver or kidney cancer.

This clone was seen a few times. The V call is TRBV2, the J call TRBJ2-5; D ambiguous. V lost 8 bases and J 5 bases, leaving 9 bases between the germline ends. The CDR3 runs to 11 residues. From germline, CDR1 is SNHLY and CDR2 FYNNEI. The CDR3 protein is CASWVLETQYF. CDR3 DNA: TGTGCCAGCTGGGTGCTCGAGACCCAGTACTTC. Full variable domain (outside the CDR3, taken from reference TRBV2 and TRBJ2-5): EPEVTQTPSHQVTQMGQEVILRCVPISNHLYFYWYRQILGQKVEFLVSFYNNEISEKSEIFDDQFSVERPDGSNFTLKIRSTKLEDSAMYFCASWVLETQYFGPGTRLLVL.

The chain couples TRBV2 to TRBJ1-1, with D possibly matching TRBD1 (6 bases). V was clipped by 6 bases and J by 6 bases, with 14 bases between them. The germline CDR1 and CDR2 sequences are SNHLY and FYNNEI. CDR3 size: 13 residues. This CDR3 is CASRAGAGPEAFF. The CDR3 coding sequence is TGTGCCAGCAGGGCAGGGGCGGGCCCTGAAGCTTTCTTT.

V and J are TRBV5-1 and TRBJ2-7; TRBD2 aligns across 7 bases. Germline V gene lookup returns CDR1 SGHRS and CDR2 YFSETQ. Losses at the gene ends were 3 bases for V and 7 bases for J; bases not matched to a gene: 13. This CDR3 has 15 residues. CDR3 sequence: CASSSYSGSGGEQYF. The CDR3 DNA sequence: TGCGCCAGCAGCTCATATAGCGGATCGGGGGGAGAGCAGTACTTC.

The rearrangement joins TRBV9 to TRBJ1-2, with 10 bases fitting TRBD1. The CDR3 consists of 16 residues. In germline, CDR1 is SGDLS, CDR2 YYNGEE. The V segment lost 3 bases and the J segment 2 bases; nucleotides outside the gene matches: 7. CDR3: CASSAQRQGANYGYTF. Here the CDR3 DNA reads TGTGCCAGCAGCGCCCAAAGACAGGGGGCCAACTATGGCTACACCTTC.

V and J are TRBV6-5 and TRBJ2-7; 10 bases map to TRBD2. The CDR3 totals 15 residues. Germline V gene lookup returns CDR1 MNHEY and CDR2 SVGAGI. J gave up 4 bases and V 2 bases, and 5 bases lay outside the gene matches. The CDR3 sequence is CASSYRSSGSYEQYF. CDR3 DNA: TGTGCCAGCAGTTACAGGTCTAGCGGGAGTTACGAGCAGTACTTC.

The rearrangement joins TRBV2 to TRBJ1-4, with 7 positions matching TRBD1. The CDR3 spans 15 residues. From germline, CDR1 is SNHLY and CDR2 FYNNEI. With V trimmed by 3 bases and J by 6 bases, 7 bases remained unmatched. CDR3 sequence: CASSETRDSHEKLFF. The CDR3 DNA sequence: TGTGCCAGCAGTGAGACCCGGGACAGCCATGAAAAACTGTTTTTT. Based on the CDR3 plus reference TRBV2 and TRBJ1-4, the full variable domain is EPEVTQTPSHQVTQMGQEVILRCVPISNHLYFYWYRQILGQKVEFLVSFYNNEISEKSEIFDDQFSVERPDGSNFTLKIRSTKLEDSAMYFCASSETRDSHEKLFFGSGTQLSVL.

This clone was counted once. J is TRBJ2-5 and V is TRBV28; 7 bases map to TRBD1. The DNA end favors TRBJ2-7, so the J call may be wrong. CDR3 length: 15 amino acids. Looked up from germline, CDR1 is MDHEN and CDR2 is SYDVKM. The CDR3, as DNA: TGTGCCAGCACCGCAGACAGGGCAAGCTCCTACGAGCAGTACTTC. This encodes CASTADRASSYEQYF.

The rearrangement uses TRBV9 and TRBJ1-2; D perhaps matches TRBD1 (5 bases). The V and J ends lost 0 bases and 4 bases respectively, with 25 bases between them. The germline V gene encodes CDR1 SGDLS and CDR2 YYNGEE. The CDR3 runs to 19 residues. The CDR3 coding sequence is TGTGCCAGCAGCGTAGACAAGGGGAAGAGATACCTATGGGGCTATGGCTACACCTTC. Its protein product is CASSVDKGKRYLWGYGYTF.

The chain recombines TRBV11-2 with TRBJ2-1, with 7 bases aligning to TRBD1. Germline trimming cut 2 bases from V and 5 bases from J; bases unmatched to any gene: 12. This CDR3 comprises 17 residues. Germline CDR1 SGHAT, CDR2 FQNNGV. The CDR3 sequence is CASSLIVGRGTNNEQFF. The DNA for the CDR3 is TGTGCCAGCAGCTTAATAGTGGGCAGGGGGACGAACAATGAGCAGTTCTTC.

This clone was found once. J is TRBJ2-7 and V is TRBV10-3, with 7 nucleotides matching TRBD1. The CDR3 spans 15 residues. Germline CDR1 is ENHRY and CDR2 is SYGVKD. V gave up 11 bases and J gave up 0 bases; unmatched junction bases: 13. The CDR3 bases are TGTGCCTCCAGGGGGTTCGCGGTAGACTCCTACGAGCAGTACTTC. This translates into CASRGFAVDSYEQYF.

This chain connects TRBV5-4 to TRBJ2-2; no clear D gene. V was pared by 2 bases and J by 3 bases, with 8 bases between. CDR1 and CDR2 (germline): SGHNT, YYREEE (reference sequence). The CDR3 is 14 residues long. The DNA of the CDR3 is TGTGCCAGCAGCTTAGAGACCGACACCGGGGAGCTGTTTTTT. Protein product: CASSLETDTGELFF.

The CDR3 DNA follows: TGTGCCAGCAGAGGGACTAGCTGGAGCTCCTACGAGCAGTACTTC. It specifies CASRGTSWSSYEQYF. The V gene is TRBV27, the J gene TRBJ2-7, with 9 bases aligning to TRBD2. Unmatched junction bases numbered 6, after V lost 6 bases and J lost 0 bases. Per germline, CDR1 MNHEY and CDR2 SMNVEV (reference sequence). The CDR3 runs 15 residues.

The V call is TRBV5-1, the J call TRBJ2-7; no reliable D call. Trimming stripped 5 bases from V and 2 bases from J, with 5 bases between. This CDR3 has 11 amino acids. CDR1 is SGHRS and CDR2 is YFSETQ in the germline V gene. The CDR3 loop is CASRATYEQYF. The CDR3 DNA reads TGCGCCAGCAGGGCTACCTACGAGCAGTACTTC.

This clone was detected a few times. This chain connects TRBV6-4 to TRBJ2-5; 9 bases align to TRBD2. V dropped 3 bases and J dropped 5; count of bases not matched to a gene: 7. Germline V CDR1 and CDR2: MRHNA, SNTAGT. CDR3 length: 15 residues. The CDR3: CASSESSGEVETQYF. DNA of the CDR3: TGTGCCAGCAGTGAGTCTAGCGGGGAGGTCGAGACCCAGTACTTC.

This chain joins TRBV10-1 and TRBJ2-3, with no clear D. V was cut by 8 bases and J by 1 base, with 10 bases left in between. The CDR3 contains 13 residues. Germline V lookup: CDR1 WNHNN, CDR2 SYGVQD (reference sequence). The CDR3 bases are TGCGCCAGCCAAGAGGCAGGCACAGATACGCAGTATTTT. It is translated as CASQEAGTDTQYF.

The rearrangement joins TRBV11-3 to TRBJ2-1; 8 positions match TRBD2. The trim removed 1 base at V and 5 bases at J, leaving 4 bases unmatched. CDR3 length equals 15 residues. Per germline, CDR1 SGHNT and CDR2 YENEEA. CDR3 DNA sequence: TGTGCCAGCAGCTTAGCAGCGGGAGACCACAATGAGCAGTTCTTC. Translating gives CASSLAAGDHNEQFF.

This sequence joins TRBV5-6 and TRBJ2-7; 11 nucleotides agree with TRBD2. CDR3 length equals 17 residues. V lost 4 bases and J lost 4; bases outside the gene matches: 13. Germline V gives CDR1 SGHDT, CDR2 YYEEEE. CDR3 DNA sequence: TGTGCCAGCAGCCCTCCGGTTAGCGGGGGGGTTATTTACGAGCAGTACTTC. It is translated as CASSPPVSGGVIYEQYF.

J is TRBJ2-7 and V is TRBV30, with 8 bases lining up with TRBD1. The junction had 4 bases not matched to a gene; V was cut back by 5 bases and J by 1 base. The length of the CDR3 is 13 residues. Germline V gives CDR1 GTSNPN, CDR2 SVGIG (reference sequence). CDR3 nucleotide sequence: TGTGCCTGGTCCCAGGGGGCATCCTACGAGCAGTACTTC. Residues: CAWSQGASYEQYF.

This chain joins TRBV13 and TRBJ2-1; 13 nucleotides line up with TRBD2. In germline, CDR1 is PRHDT, CDR2 FYEKMQ (reference sequence). The CDR3 sequence is 17 residues long. V shed 1 base, J shed 5 bases, and the junction held 5 bases outside the gene matches. The CDR3 bases are TGTGCCAGCAGCTTAGAGGGGACTAGCGGGGACAACAATGAGCAGTTCTTC. Amino acid sequence: CASSLEGTSGDNNEQFF.

V is TRBV5-1 and J is TRBJ2-7; possibly TRBD1 or TRBD2 for D (6 bases each). Trimming pared 4 bases from V and 2 bases from J, leaving 13 bases between. The length of the CDR3 is 14 residues. CDR1 SGHRS and CDR2 YFSETQ come from the germline V gene. This CDR3 is CASSPEGGAYEQYF. CDR3 DNA: TGCGCCAGCAGCCCCGAGGGGGGAGCCTACGAGCAGTACTTC.

V is TRBV2 and J is TRBJ2-7; no reliable D call. CDR1 SNHLY and CDR2 FYNNEI come from the germline V gene. V was trimmed by 11 bases and J by 0 bases, leaving 8 bases between them. This CDR3 is built from 11 residues. CDR3 bases: TGTGCCGGGCTTAGCTCCTACGAGCAGTACTTC. It encodes CAGLSSYEQYF.

The chain uses TRBV27 and TRBJ2-1; 8 bases map to TRBD1. The CDR3 runs 14 residues. V shed 0 bases and J 10 bases; nucleotides not matched to a gene: 5. Germline CDR1 reads MNHEY; CDR2 reads SMNVEV (reference sequence). The CDR3 coding sequence is TGTGCCAGCAGTTTATCTGGACAGGGAGGAGAGCAGTTCTTC. Translating gives CASSLSGQGGEQFF.

The rearrangement uses TRBV5-1 and TRBJ1-1; D not resolved. Trimming removed 0 bases at V and 3 bases at J, with 15 bases between. Germline CDR1 reads SGHRS; CDR2 reads YFSETQ. The CDR3 totals 16 residues. CDR3 coding DNA: TGCGCCAGCAGCTTGGACCTTCGGGCTGGGGACACTGAAGCTTTCTTT. The encoded protein is CASSLDLRAGDTEAFF.